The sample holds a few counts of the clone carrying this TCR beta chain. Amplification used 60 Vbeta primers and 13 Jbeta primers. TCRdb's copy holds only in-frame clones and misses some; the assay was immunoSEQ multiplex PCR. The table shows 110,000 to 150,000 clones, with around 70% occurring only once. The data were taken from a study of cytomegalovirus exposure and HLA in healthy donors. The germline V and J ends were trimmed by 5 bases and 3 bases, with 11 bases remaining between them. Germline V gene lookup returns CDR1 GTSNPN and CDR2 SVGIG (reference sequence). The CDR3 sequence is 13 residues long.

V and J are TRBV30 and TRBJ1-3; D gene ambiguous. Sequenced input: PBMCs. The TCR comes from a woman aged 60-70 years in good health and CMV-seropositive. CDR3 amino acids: CAWYSRLGNTIYF. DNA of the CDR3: TGTGCCTGGTATTCTCGTCTTGGAAACACCATATATTTT.